This TCR beta chain was obtained from a study of blood T cell repertoires in COVID-19. For the study at large: The samples span acute and convalescent COVID-19 from the United States, Italy and Spain. T cells, B-cell-depleted T cells, or PBMCs provided the cDNA or gDNA that served as material.

Assignments of participants to cohorts depended upon their own reported clinical history. This CDR3 region has 14 residues. Trimming shortened V by 0 bases and J by 7 bases, and 10 bases separated the two germline ends. CDR1 and CDR2 from the germline V gene are LNHNV and YYDKDF (reference sequence). Original processing methods: Cell counts per sample came from amplifying reference gene primers. Using immunoSEQ multiplex PCR, the repertoire was profiled, and TCRdb retains in-frame clones only, with some absent. V, J and clone size reflect that table, while D and trimming were determined from the DNA. The sample lists 200,000 or so clones, 80% to 90% occurring once.

The sequencing sample was made of PBMCs or T cells enriched from blood (not recorded which). The TCR sequence derives from a middle-aged woman with acute COVID-19. The chain is built from TRBV15 and TRBJ1-5, with a tentative D call TRBD1 (5 bases). The CDR3 DNA reads as TGTGCCACCAGCAGAGACAGGGTAGACCAGCCCCAGCATTTT. Translation: CATSRDRVDQPQHF.